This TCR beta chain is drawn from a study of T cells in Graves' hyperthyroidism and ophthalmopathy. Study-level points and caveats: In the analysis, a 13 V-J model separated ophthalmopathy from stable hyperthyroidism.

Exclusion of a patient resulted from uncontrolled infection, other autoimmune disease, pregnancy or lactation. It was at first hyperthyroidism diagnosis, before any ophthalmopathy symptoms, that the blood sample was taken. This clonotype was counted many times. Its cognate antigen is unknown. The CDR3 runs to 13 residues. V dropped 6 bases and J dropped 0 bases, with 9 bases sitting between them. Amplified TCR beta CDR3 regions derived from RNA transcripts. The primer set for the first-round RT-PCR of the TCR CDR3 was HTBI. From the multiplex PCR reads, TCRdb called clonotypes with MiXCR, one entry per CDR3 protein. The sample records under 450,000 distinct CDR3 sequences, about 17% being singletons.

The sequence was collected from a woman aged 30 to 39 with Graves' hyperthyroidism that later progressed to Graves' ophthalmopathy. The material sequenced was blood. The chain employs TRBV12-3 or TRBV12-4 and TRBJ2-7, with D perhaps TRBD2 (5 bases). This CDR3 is CASRLSGSYEQYF. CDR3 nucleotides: TGTGCCAGCAGGCTAAGCGGCTCCTACGAGCAGTACTTC.